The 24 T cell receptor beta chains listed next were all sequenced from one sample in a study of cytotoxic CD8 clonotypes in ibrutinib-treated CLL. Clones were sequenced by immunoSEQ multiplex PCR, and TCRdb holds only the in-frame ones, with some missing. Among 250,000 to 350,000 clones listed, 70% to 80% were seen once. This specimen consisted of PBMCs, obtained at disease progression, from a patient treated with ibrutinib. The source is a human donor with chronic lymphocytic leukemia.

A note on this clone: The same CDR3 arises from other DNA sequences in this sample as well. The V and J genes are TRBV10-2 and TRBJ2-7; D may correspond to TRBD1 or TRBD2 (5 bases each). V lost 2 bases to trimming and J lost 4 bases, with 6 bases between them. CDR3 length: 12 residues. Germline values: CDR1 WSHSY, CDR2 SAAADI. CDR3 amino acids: CASSEGGYEQYF. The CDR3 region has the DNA TGCGCCAGCAGTGAGGGGGGATACGAGCAGTACTTC.

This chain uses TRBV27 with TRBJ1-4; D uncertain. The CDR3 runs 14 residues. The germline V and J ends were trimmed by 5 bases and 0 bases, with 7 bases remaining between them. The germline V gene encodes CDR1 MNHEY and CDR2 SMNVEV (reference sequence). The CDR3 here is CASSKSATNEKLFF. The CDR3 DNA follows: TGTGCCAGCAGTAAGAGTGCAACTAATGAAAAACTGTTTTTT.

The CDR3 DNA sequence: TGTGCCAGCAGCGCCCGGGACTTTTCAAATGAGCAGTTCTTC. This translates into CASSARDFSNEQFF. The rearrangement joins TRBV7-8 to TRBJ2-1, with D perhaps matching TRBD2 (6 bases). Germline CDR1 and CDR2: SGHVS and FQNEAQ. The V and J ends lost 5 bases and 7 bases respectively, with 15 bases between them. The CDR3 length is 14 residues.

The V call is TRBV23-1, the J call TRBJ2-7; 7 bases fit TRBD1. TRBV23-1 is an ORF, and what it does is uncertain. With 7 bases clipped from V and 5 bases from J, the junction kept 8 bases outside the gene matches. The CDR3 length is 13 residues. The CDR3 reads CASTTTGRDEQYF. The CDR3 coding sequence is TGCGCCAGCACCACGACAGGGCGCGACGAGCAGTACTTC.

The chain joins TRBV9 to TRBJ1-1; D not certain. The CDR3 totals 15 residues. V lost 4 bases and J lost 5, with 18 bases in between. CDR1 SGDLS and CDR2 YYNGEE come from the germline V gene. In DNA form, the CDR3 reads TGTGCCAGCAGCCAAACTAGGGATCTTCGGACTGAAGCTTTCTTT. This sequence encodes CASSQTRDLRTEAFF. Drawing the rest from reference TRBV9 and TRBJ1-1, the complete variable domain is DSGVTQTPKHLITATGQRVTLRCSPRSGDLSVYWYQQSLDQGLQFLIQYYNGEERAKGNILERFSAQQFPDLHSELNLSSLELGDSALYFCASSQTRDLRTEAFFGQGTRLTVV.

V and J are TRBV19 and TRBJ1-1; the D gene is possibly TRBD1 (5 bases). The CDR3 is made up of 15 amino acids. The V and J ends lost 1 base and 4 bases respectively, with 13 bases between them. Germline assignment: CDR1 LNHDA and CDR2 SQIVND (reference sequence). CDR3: CASSIGLGVGTEAFF. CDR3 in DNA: TGTGCCAGTAGTATAGGGTTAGGGGTCGGCACTGAAGCTTTCTTT.

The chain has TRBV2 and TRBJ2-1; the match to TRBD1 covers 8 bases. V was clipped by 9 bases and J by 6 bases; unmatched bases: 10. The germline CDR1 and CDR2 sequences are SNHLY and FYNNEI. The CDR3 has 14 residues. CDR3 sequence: CARDRATGGNEQFF. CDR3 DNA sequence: TGTGCCAGAGACAGGGCCACAGGGGGCAATGAGCAGTTCTTC. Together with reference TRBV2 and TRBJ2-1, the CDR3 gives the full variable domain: EPEVTQTPSHQVTQMGQEVILRCVPISNHLYFYWYRQILGQKVEFLVSFYNNEISEKSEIFDDQFSVERPDGSNFTLKIRSTKLEDSAMYFCARDRATGGNEQFFGPGTRLTVL.

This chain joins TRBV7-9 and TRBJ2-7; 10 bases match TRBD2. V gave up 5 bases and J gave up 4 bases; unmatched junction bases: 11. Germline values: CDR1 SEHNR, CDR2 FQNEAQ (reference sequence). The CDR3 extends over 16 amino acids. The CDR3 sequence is CASSLPASGRRYEQYF. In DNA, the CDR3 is TGTGCCAGCAGCCTCCCCGCTAGCGGGAGAAGGTACGAGCAGTACTTC.

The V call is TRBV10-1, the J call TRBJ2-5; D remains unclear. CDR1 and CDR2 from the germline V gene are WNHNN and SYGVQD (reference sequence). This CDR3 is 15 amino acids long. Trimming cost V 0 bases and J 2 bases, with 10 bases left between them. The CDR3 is CASSESISGQETQYF. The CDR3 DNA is TGCGCCAGCAGTGAGTCAATTTCGGGTCAAGAGACCCAGTACTTC.

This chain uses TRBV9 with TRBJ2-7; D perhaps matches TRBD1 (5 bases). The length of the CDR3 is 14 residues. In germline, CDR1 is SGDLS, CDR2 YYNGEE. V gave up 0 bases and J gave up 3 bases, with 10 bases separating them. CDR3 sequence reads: CASSVGQRYYEQYF. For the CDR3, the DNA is TGTGCCAGCAGCGTAGGACAGAGGTACTACGAGCAGTACTTC.

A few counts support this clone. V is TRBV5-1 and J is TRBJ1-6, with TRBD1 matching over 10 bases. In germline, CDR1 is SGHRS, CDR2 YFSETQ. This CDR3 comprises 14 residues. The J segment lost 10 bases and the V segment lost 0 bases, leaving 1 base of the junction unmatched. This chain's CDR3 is CASSLGDRGSPLHF. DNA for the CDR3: TGCGCCAGCAGCTTGGGGGACAGGGGCTCACCCCTCCACTTT.

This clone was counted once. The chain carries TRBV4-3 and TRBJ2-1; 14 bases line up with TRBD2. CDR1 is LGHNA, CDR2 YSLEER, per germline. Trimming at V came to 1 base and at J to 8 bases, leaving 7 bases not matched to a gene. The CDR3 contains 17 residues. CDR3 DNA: TGCGCCAGCAGCCAAGGGCCGGGACTAGCGGGAGTTCATGAGCAGTTCTTC. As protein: CASSQGPGLAGVHEQFF.

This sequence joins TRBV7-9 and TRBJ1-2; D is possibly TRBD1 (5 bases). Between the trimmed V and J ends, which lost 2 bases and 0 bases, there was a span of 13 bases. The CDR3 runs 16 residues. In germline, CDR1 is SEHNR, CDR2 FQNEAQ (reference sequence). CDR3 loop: CASSLTRGKANYGYTF. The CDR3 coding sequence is TGTGCCAGCAGCTTAACGAGGGGAAAAGCTAACTATGGCTACACCTTC.

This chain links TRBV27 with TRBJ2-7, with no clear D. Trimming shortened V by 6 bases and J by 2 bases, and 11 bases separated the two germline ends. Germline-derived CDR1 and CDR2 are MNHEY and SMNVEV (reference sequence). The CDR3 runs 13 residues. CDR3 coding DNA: TGTGCCAGCAGGCTTGGGCCTCCCTACGAGCAGTACTTC. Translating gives CASRLGPPYEQYF.

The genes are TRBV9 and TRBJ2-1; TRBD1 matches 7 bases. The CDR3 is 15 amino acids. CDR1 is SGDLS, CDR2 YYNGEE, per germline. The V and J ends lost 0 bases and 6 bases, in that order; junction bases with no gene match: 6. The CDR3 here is CASSVVGTAINEQFF. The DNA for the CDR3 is TGTGCCAGCAGCGTAGTCGGGACAGCCATCAATGAGCAGTTCTTC.

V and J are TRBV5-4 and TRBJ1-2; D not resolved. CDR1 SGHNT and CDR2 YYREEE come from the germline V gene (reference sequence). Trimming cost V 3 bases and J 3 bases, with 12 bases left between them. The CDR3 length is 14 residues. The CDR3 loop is CASSSPGGYYGYTF. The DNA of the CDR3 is TGTGCCAGCAGCTCCCCGGGCGGGTACTATGGCTACACCTTC.

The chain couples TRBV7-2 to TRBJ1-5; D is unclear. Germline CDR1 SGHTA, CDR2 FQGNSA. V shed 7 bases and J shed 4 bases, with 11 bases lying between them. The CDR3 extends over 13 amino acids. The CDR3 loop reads CASTSTGNQPQHF. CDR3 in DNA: TGTGCCAGCACCTCAACTGGGAATCAGCCCCAGCATTTT.

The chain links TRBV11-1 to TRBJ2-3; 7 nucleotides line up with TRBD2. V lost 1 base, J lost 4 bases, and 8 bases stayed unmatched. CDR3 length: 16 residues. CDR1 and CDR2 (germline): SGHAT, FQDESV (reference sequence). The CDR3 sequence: CASSLDEGLAADTQYF. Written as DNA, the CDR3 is TGTGCCAGCAGCTTAGATGAAGGGCTAGCGGCAGATACGCAGTATTTT.

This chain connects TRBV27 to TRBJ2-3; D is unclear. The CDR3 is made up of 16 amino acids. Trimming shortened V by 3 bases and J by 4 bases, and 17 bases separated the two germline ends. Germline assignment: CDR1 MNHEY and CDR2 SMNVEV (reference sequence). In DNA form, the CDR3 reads TGTGCCAGCAGTTTTCTGGAACGCACTGGGCCAGATACGCAGTATTTT. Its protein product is CASSFLERTGPDTQYF.

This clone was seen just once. The CDR3 protein is CSAYLGANGYTF. CDR3 DNA sequence: TGCAGCGCCTATCTGGGGGCTAATGGCTACACCTTC. V gene TRBV29-1 combines with J gene TRBJ1-2, with a possible D match to TRBD1 (6 bases). The CDR3 is made up of 12 amino acids. The germline V gene has CDR1 SQVTM and CDR2 ANQGSEA. Trimming pared 7 bases from V and 6 bases from J, leaving 15 bases between.

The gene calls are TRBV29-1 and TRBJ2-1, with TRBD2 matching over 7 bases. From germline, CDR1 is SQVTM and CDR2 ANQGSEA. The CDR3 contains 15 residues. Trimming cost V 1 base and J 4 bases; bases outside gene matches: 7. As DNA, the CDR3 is TGCAGCGTTGAAGGGTCTAGCGGAGTTTACAATGAGCAGTTCTTC. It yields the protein CSVEGSSGVYNEQFF.

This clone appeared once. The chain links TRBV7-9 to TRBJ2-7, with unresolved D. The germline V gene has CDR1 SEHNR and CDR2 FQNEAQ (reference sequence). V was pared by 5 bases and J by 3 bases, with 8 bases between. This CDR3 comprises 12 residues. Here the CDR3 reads CASSPWDYEQYF. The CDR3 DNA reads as TGTGCCAGCAGCCCGTGGGACTACGAGCAGTACTTC.

The CDR3 nucleotides are TGTGCCAGCAGTGACAGGAGCCATAACTCCTACGAGCAGTACTTC. Protein sequence: CASSDRSHNSYEQYF. V is TRBV2 and J is TRBJ2-7, with unresolved D. V gave up 3 bases and J gave up 0 bases, with 12 bases separating them. The CDR3 runs 15 residues. The germline CDR1 and CDR2 sequences are SNHLY and FYNNEI.

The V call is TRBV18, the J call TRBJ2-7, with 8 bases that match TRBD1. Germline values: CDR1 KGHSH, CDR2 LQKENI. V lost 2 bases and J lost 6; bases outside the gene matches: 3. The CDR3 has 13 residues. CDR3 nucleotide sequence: TGTGCCAGCTCACCAGGACAGGGCCTCGAGCAGTACTTC. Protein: CASSPGQGLEQYF. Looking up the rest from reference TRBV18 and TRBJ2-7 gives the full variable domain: NAGVMQNPRHLVRRRGQEARLRCSPMKGHSHVYWYRQLPEEGLKFMVYLQKENIIDESGMPKERFSAEFPKEGPSILRIQQVVRGDSAAYFCASSPGQGLEQYFGPGTRLTVT.